The 18 T cell receptor beta chains reported below all come from one sample, sequenced in a study of blood T cell repertoires in COVID-19. The repertoire was sequenced with immunoSEQ multiplex PCR; TCRdb's copy has only in-frame clones and lacks some. This sample carries 40,000 to 50,000 clones, about 86% of them seen once, and the ten largest clones take under 4%. Specimen: PBMCs or T cells enriched from blood (not recorded which). The receptors come from a woman aged 50 to 65 who had recovered from COVID-19.

The V call is TRBV19, the J call TRBJ1-2; 11 nucleotides agree with TRBD1. Germline CDR1 reads LNHDA; CDR2 reads SQIVND (reference sequence). The CDR3 is 15 residues long. The J segment lost 6 bases and the V segment lost 5 bases, leaving 8 bases of the junction unmatched. CDR3 protein: CASSSGQGAGDGYTF. CDR3 bases: TGTGCCAGTAGTTCCGGACAGGGGGCGGGGGATGGCTACACCTTC.

A single count supports this clone. The rearrangement joins TRBV5-6 to TRBJ2-1; D may be TRBD1 (6 bases). Germline assignment: CDR1 SGHDT and CDR2 YYEEEE. CDR3 length: 15 residues. Trimming shortened V by 7 bases and J by 7 bases, and 21 bases separated the two germline ends. This chain's CDR3 is CASARPGQGRNEQFF. The CDR3 DNA reads TGTGCCAGCGCCAGGCCGGGACAAGGGCGGAATGAGCAGTTCTTC.

This clone was seen only once. V is TRBV19 and J is TRBJ2-5; D unclear. The length of the CDR3 is 13 residues. Per the germline V gene, CDR1 is LNHDA and CDR2 is SQIVND (reference sequence). V lost 1 base, J lost 5 bases, and 8 bases lay in between. The CDR3 loop reads CASSIGSAETQYF. CDR3 coding DNA: TGTGCCAGTAGTATAGGAAGCGCGGAGACCCAGTACTTC.

The rearrangement links TRBV5-1 to TRBJ2-2, with TRBD2 matching 8 bases. CDR1 and CDR2 from the germline V gene are SGHRS and YFSETQ. V shed 0 bases and J 0 bases; nucleotides not matched to a gene: 4. The CDR3 is made up of 17 amino acids. The CDR3 coding sequence is TGCGCCAGCAGCTTGGTTCCGGGAGGGTCGAACACCGGGGAGCTGTTTTTT. This gives the protein CASSLVPGGSNTGELFF.

This sequence joins TRBV4-3 and TRBJ2-7; 9 bases are a match to TRBD1. The V segment lost 3 bases and the J segment 3 bases; nucleotides outside the gene matches: 6. The germline gives CDR1 LGHNA, CDR2 YSLEER. The length of the CDR3 is 15 residues. The CDR3 region has the DNA TGCGCCAGCAGCCACCAAACAGGGGGCGGCTACGAGCAGTACTTC. It codes for CASSHQTGGGYEQYF.

The chain links TRBV4-3 to TRBJ2-3; 10 bases are shared with TRBD2. The CDR3 runs 18 residues. Trimming took 2 bases from V and 3 from J; bases not matched to a gene: 11. The germline CDR1 and CDR2 sequences are LGHNA and YSLEER. The CDR3 is CASSQRDPLAGATDTQYF. CDR3 nucleotides: TGCGCCAGCAGCCAACGGGACCCCCTAGCGGGAGCAACAGATACGCAGTATTTT.

V and J are TRBV25-1 and TRBJ1-2; 10 positions match TRBD1. The V gene's germline CDR1 is MGHDK and CDR2 SYGVNS. The V gene end was trimmed by 2 bases and the J gene end by 8 bases; junction bases not matched to a gene: 8. This CDR3 has 15 residues. The CDR3 DNA sequence: TGTGCCAGCAGTGAAGCCGCCGGGACAGGGGACGGCTACACCTTC. Translating gives CASSEAAGTGDGYTF.

The gene calls are TRBV6-5 and TRBJ1-5; 9 bases are shared with TRBD1. This CDR3 spans 15 amino acids. Germline values: CDR1 MNHEY, CDR2 SVGAGI. V dropped 6 bases and J dropped 7; count of bases not matched to a gene: 10. CDR3 bases: TGTGCCAGCAGGCTAAGGACAGGGGAGTTACAGCCCCAGCATTTT. Amino acid sequence: CASRLRTGELQPQHF.

The V and J genes are TRBV7-2 and TRBJ2-3; 7 bases fit TRBD2. The V gene's germline CDR1 is SGHTA and CDR2 FQGNSA. The CDR3 is made up of 14 amino acids. V lost 6 bases and J lost 2; bases outside the gene matches: 5. The CDR3 sequence is CASSPAGFTDTQYF. The CDR3 DNA reads as TGTGCCAGCAGTCCAGCGGGGTTCACAGATACGCAGTATTTT.

This chain joins TRBV28 and TRBJ1-1, with 9 bases aligning to TRBD1. CDR1 is MDHEN, CDR2 SYDVKM, per germline. V shed 6 bases, J shed 5 bases, and the junction held 7 bases outside the gene matches. This CDR3 is 14 amino acids long. Written as DNA, the CDR3 is TGTGCCAGCAGAGACGGGACAGGGAGAACTGAAGCTTTCTTT. It yields the protein CASRDGTGRTEAFF.

The chain links TRBV5-8 to TRBJ1-2; D might be TRBD1 (5 bases). The V end was cut by 4 bases, the J end by 6 bases, with 22 bases between. CDR1 is SGHTS, CDR2 YDEGEE, per germline. This CDR3 has 16 amino acids. The CDR3 bases are TGTGCCAGCAGCCCGGGGGACGGTCGAAGAGGAGATGGCTACACCTTC. Protein product: CASSPGDGRRGDGYTF.

The J gene is TRBJ1-1, the V gene TRBV5-1; D may be TRBD1 (5 bases). Germline values: CDR1 SGHRS, CDR2 YFSETQ. The CDR3 has 15 residues. Between the trimmed V and J ends, which lost 2 bases and 1 base, there was a span of 12 bases. CDR3 residues: CASSFWGGRNTEAFF. The CDR3 nucleotides read TGCGCCAGCAGCTTCTGGGGGGGAAGGAACACTGAAGCTTTCTTT. The entire variable domain, with the rest obtained from reference TRBV5-1 and TRBJ1-1, is as follows: KAGVTQTPRYLIKTRGQQVTLSCSPISGHRSVSWYQQTPGQGLQFLFEYFSETQRNKGNFPGRFSGRQFSNSRSEMNVSTLELGDSALYLCASSFWGGRNTEAFFGQGTRLTVV.

V gene TRBV5-1 combines with J gene TRBJ1-5, with TRBD1 identical over 8 bases. V was clipped by 0 bases and J by 5 bases; unmatched bases: 1. The CDR3 spans 14 residues. From germline, CDR1 is SGHRS and CDR2 YFSETQ. The CDR3 loop is CASSLGQGHQPQHF. As DNA, the CDR3 is TGCGCCAGCAGCTTGGGACAGGGGCATCAGCCCCAGCATTTT.

V is TRBV5-5 and J is TRBJ2-7; unclear D gene. Germline V lookup: CDR1 SGHKS, CDR2 YYEKEE (reference sequence). The CDR3 is 15 residues long. V lost 0 bases to trimming and J lost 2 bases, with 12 bases between them. The CDR3 DNA follows: TGTGCCAGCAGCTTGGCCGTTGGAGAGGCCTACGAGCAGTACTTC. Residues: CASSLAVGEAYEQYF.

Concerning this clone: One end of the junction is discordant with germline, which a read error may explain. This chain joins TRBV5-5 and TRBJ2-4, with 8 bases matching TRBD1. The CDR3 sequence is 12 residues long. CDR1 SGHKS and CDR2 YYEKEE come from the germline V gene (reference sequence). The CDR3 DNA follows: TGTGCCAGCAGTTTGTACCAGGGGGCTAGATCATTC. Amino acid sequence: CASSLYQGARSF.

The chain employs TRBV7-9 and TRBJ1-1; 7 bases match TRBD1. V was pared by 6 bases and J by 3 bases, with 7 bases of the junction left unmatched. Germline V gene sequence: CDR1 SEHNR, CDR2 FQNEAQ (reference sequence). CDR3 length equals 14 residues. For the CDR3, the DNA is TGTGCCAGCAGACAGGGGTTAGGAGACACTGAAGCTTTCTTT. This translates into CASRQGLGDTEAFF.

The V call is TRBV27, the J call TRBJ2-7; the D gene is possibly TRBD1 (5 bases). V gave up 2 bases and J gave up 6 bases, with 11 bases separating them. The CDR3 is 13 amino acids. The germline gives CDR1 MNHEY, CDR2 SMNVEV (reference sequence). In DNA, the CDR3 is TGTGCCAGCAGTTTAACCGACAGATCCGAGCAGTACTTC. Protein sequence: CASSLTDRSEQYF.

The chain links TRBV3-1 (or the pseudogene TRBV3-2) to TRBJ2-7; D is unclear. V lost 2 bases, J lost 3 bases, and 5 bases lay in between. This CDR3 spans 12 amino acids. Per germline, CDR1 LGHDT and CDR2 YNNKEL (reference sequence). DNA for the CDR3: TGTGCCAGCAGCCAAACATTCTACGAGCAGTACTTC. Encoded protein: CASSQTFYEQYF.